One sample yielded the 13 T cell receptor beta chains listed below, sequenced in a study of neurological immune-mediated disorders. One entry per CDR3 protein results from TCRdb running MiXCR on the 5' RACE reads. Of under 90,000 distinct CDR3 sequences listed, about a tenth were seen once; the top ten hold roughly a tenth. The time point is: longitudinal time-point 1 (baseline). Sequencing was carried out using PBMCs. The receptors here all came from a man aged 25-40 years in good health.

This clonotype was found many times. The rearrangement joins TRBV20-1 to TRBJ2-2; 10 nucleotides agree with TRBD2. Germline trimming cut 0 bases from V and 7 bases from J; bases unmatched to any gene: 2. The CDR3 runs 14 residues. The V gene's germline CDR1 is DFQATT and CDR2 SNEGSKA (reference sequence). CDR3 coding DNA: TGCAGTGCTAGAGACAGCGGGAGGGGCGGGGAGCTGTTTTTT. It specifies CSARDSGRGGELFF.

This clonotype was picked up many times. The chain links TRBV24-1 to TRBJ2-3; possible D gene TRBD1, 5 bases. The germline V and J ends were trimmed by 4 bases and 2 bases, with 15 bases remaining between them. Germline V gene lookup returns CDR1 KGHDR and CDR2 SFDVKD. The CDR3 sequence is 16 residues long. The DNA for the CDR3 is TGTGCCACCAGTGAACCTAGACCAGGACACACAGATACGCAGTATTTT. Protein sequence: CATSEPRPGHTDTQYF.

This clonotype appeared many times. This chain joins TRBV28 and TRBJ2-1; D not resolved. Trimming removed 8 bases at V and 5 bases at J, with 10 bases between. This CDR3 contains 12 residues. CDR1 MDHEN and CDR2 SYDVKM come from the germline V gene. CDR3: CASSGRNNEQFF. The CDR3 DNA is TGTGCCAGCTCCGGACGGAACAATGAGCAGTTCTTC.

This clonotype has only a few counts. V is TRBV6-5 and J is TRBJ2-7; 11 positions match TRBD2. From germline, CDR1 is MNHEY and CDR2 SVGAGI. The CDR3 runs to 18 residues. V lost 0 bases to trimming and J lost 2 bases; unmatched junction nucleotides: 9. CDR3 nucleotide sequence: TGTGCCAGCAGTTACTCGACACTAGCGGGAGAGCCACCCTACGAGCAGTACTTC. It specifies CASSYSTLAGEPPYEQYF.

Worth noting for this clonotype: A read error may account for a junction end that differs from germline. The rearrangement links TRBV7-6 to TRBJ2-1, with 9 bases lining up with TRBD1. This CDR3 comprises 15 residues. Germline CDR1 is SGHVS and CDR2 is FNYEAQ. As DNA, the CDR3 is TGTGCCAGCAGCCCAGACAGGGGGAACTACAATGAGAAGTTCTTC. This encodes CASSPDRGNYNEKFF.

In this sample, this clonotype turned up many times. V and J are TRBV12-3 or TRBV12-4 and TRBJ2-6; no firm D call. The V and J ends lost 4 bases and 1 base respectively, with 17 bases between them. The CDR3 covers 18 residues. CDR3 in amino acids: CASSSTKITESGANVLTF. The CDR3 DNA reads TGTGCCAGCAGTTCAACGAAAATCACAGAATCTGGGGCCAACGTCCTGACTTTC.

This clonotype was recorded many times. This chain links TRBV12-5 with TRBJ2-5; 10 nucleotides align to TRBD1. The ends lost 1 base at V and 4 bases at J; junction bases unmatched: 6. The CDR3 is 16 residues long. CDR1 is LGHNT and CDR2 is FRNRAP in the germline V gene. CDR3 sequence reads: CASGLGTGGTTETQYF. CDR3 coding DNA: TGTGCTAGTGGTTTGGGGACAGGGGGGACGACAGAGACCCAGTACTTC. The full variable domain, in which reference TRBV12-5 and TRBJ2-5 provide the parts outside the CDR3, is DARVTQTPRHKVTEMGQEVTMRCQPILGHNTVFWYRQTMMQGLELLAYFRNRAPLDDSGMPKDRFSAEMPDATLATLKIQPSEPRDSAVYFCASGLGTGGTTETQYFGPGTRLLVL.

This clonotype was observed a handful of times. V gene TRBV20-1 combines with J gene TRBJ1-5, with TRBD1 matching over 11 bases. The length of the CDR3 is 13 residues. With 5 bases clipped from V and 4 bases from J, the junction kept 1 base outside the gene matches. Germline CDR1 DFQATT, CDR2 SNEGSKA (reference sequence). The CDR3 nucleotides read TGCAGTGCTGGACAGGGGGCTAATCAGCCCCAGCATTTT. Protein: CSAGQGANQPQHF.

This clonotype showed up many times. This sequence joins TRBV20-1 and TRBJ2-2; 16 nucleotides line up with TRBD2. The CDR3 runs 17 residues. In germline, CDR1 is DFQATT, CDR2 SNEGSKA (reference sequence). J was trimmed by 4 bases and V by 2 bases; bases with no gene match: 4. The CDR3 here is CSARSGTSGRATGELFF. For the CDR3, the DNA is TGCAGTGCTAGATCCGGGACTAGCGGGAGGGCCACCGGGGAGCTGTTTTTT.

The sample holds many counts of this clonotype. The chain recombines TRBV28 with TRBJ2-3; D is perhaps TRBD2 (5 bases). With 6 bases removed from V and 4 bases from J, the gap between germline ends came to 8 bases. This CDR3 is 12 amino acids long. In germline, CDR1 is MDHEN, CDR2 SYDVKM. CDR3 nucleotide sequence: TGTGCCAGCAGGGAGGTAGCAGATACGCAGTATTTT. Its protein product is CASREVADTQYF.

A few counts support this clonotype. The rearrangement joins TRBV28 to TRBJ1-4; no reliable D call. The CDR3 is 13 amino acids. With 7 bases removed from V and 6 bases from J, the gap between germline ends came to 12 bases. Germline-derived CDR1 and CDR2 are MDHEN and SYDVKM. CDR3 DNA: TGTGCCAGCACCTCGGCAATTGATGAAAAACTGTTTTTT. This encodes CASTSAIDEKLFF.

This clonotype was recorded many times. The chain carries TRBV28 and TRBJ1-5; D uncertain. V lost 6 bases and J lost 2, with 17 bases in between. CDR3 size: 16 residues. Germline V lookup: CDR1 MDHEN, CDR2 SYDVKM. The CDR3 DNA reads TGTGCCAGCAGAGCCGACGGGGTTGTTGGCAATCAGCCCCAGCATTTT. This gives the protein CASRADGVVGNQPQHF.

In this sample, this clonotype turned up many times. J is TRBJ1-5 and V is TRBV7-2, with D possibly being TRBD1 (5 bases). Germline values: CDR1 SGHTA, CDR2 FQGNSA. CDR3 length equals 15 residues. The V end was cut by 1 base, the J end by 3 bases, with 10 bases between. CDR3 bases: TGTGCCAGCAGCTTAGTTTCAGGGACCAATCAGCCCCAGCATTTT. Its translation: CASSLVSGTNQPQHF. Full variable domain (missing parts from reference TRBV7-2 and TRBJ1-5): GAGVSQSPSNKVTEKGKDVELRCDPISGHTALYWYRQSLGQGLEFLIYFQGNSAPDKSGLPSDRFSAERTGGSVSTLTIQRTQQEDSAVYLCASSLVSGTNQPQHFGDGTRLSIL.